This T cell receptor beta chain was documented in a study of CD8 T cells in ankylosing spondylitis (dated by TCRdb to 2015 to 2018). Turning to the overall study: To find TCR variants linked to disease, the study profiled T cell receptor beta repertoires in ankylosing spondylitis patients and healthy donors. The full study cohort comprised about 25 ankylosing spondylitis patients and 85 to 120 healthy donors. Peripheral blood was sampled, and synovial fluid was additionally collected from ankylosing spondylitis patients. General study outcomes and caveats: According to the report, matched synovial fluid samples from ankylosing spondylitis patients were significantly enriched for the disease-linked clones. Some TCR beta motif variants had previously been reported in synovial fluid and blood of reactive arthritis patients, which suggested common disease-initiation mechanisms. The disease-linked clones had a CD8+ phenotype and were found at relatively low frequencies in peripheral blood. A TCR beta motif made up of eight highly homologous amino acid variants appeared to be characteristic of blood from ankylosing spondylitis patients.

From the cysteine through the phenylalanine, the CDR3 covers 15 amino acids. Here the CDR3 DNA is all that survives: 45 bases in frame from base 1. The junction carries 11 bases between V and J, which are trimmed by 0 bases and 5 bases respectively. From a lookup of the germline V gene, CDR1 and CDR2 are SGHRS and YFSETQ. Points on this clonotype: Its binding antigen is unknown. No much larger clone is present one base from it, and per-base qualities are unavailable.

Sequencing used an Illumina HiSeq 2500. Quantitative 5'-RACE with molecular barcodes was the method used to prepare the TCR beta libraries. From the authors' description of their analysis: A new computational method, built on a probabilistic model of VDJ rearrangement, was used to identify disease-linked TCR variants. The public reads were run again by TCRdb, first through fastp at Q25 and then through MiXCR, and only productive beta chains were kept. Records with the same CDR3 protein are collapsed into one entry carrying the most frequent genes and DNA. Here the V and J calls rest on TCRdb's processing, not on the authors' analysis. Present in this sample are fewer than 400,000 distinct CDR3 sequences, roughly 8% of which were seen just once. Roughly 14% of the sample is taken by the ten largest.

Source material: blood, either unsorted or a sorted T cell fraction (not recorded which). This clonotype was sampled from a male donor with ankylosing spondylitis. The chain employs TRBV5-1 and TRBJ2-2, and the D gene may be TRBD2, 5 bases matching. CDR3 loop: CASSLAPSGTGELFF. The nucleotide sequence reads as follows: TGCGCCAGCAGCTTGGCTCCCTCGGGGACCGGGGAGCTGTTTTTT.